This T cell receptor beta chain appears in the sequencing data of a study of OX40 agonist ivuxolimab in advanced cancers. With respect to this clone: No antigen is known for it.

If patients had autoimmune disease history or systemic immunosuppression, they were excluded. Using immunoSEQ multiplex PCR, the repertoire was profiled, and TCRdb retains in-frame clones only, with some absent. This repertoire shows roughly 99,000 clones, 80% to 95% found once; its top ten account for 1% to 1.5%. General study points: At 0.1 to 3.0 mg/kg and by week 6, clonal expansion occurred in CD4+ and CD8+ blood T cells.

Germline CDR1 SGHRS, CDR2 YFSETQ. V lost 0 bases and J 5 bases, leaving 6 bases between the germline ends. The CDR3 contains 13 residues. This clonotype was obtained from an adult with an advanced solid tumor such as melanoma, head and neck, liver or kidney cancer. The specimen comprised CD4+ or CD8+ T cells sorted from blood, sampled in a trial of the OX40 agonist ivuxolimab. The chain employs TRBV5-1 and TRBJ2-1; D gene ambiguous. CDR3 in DNA: TGCGCCAGCAGCTTGGACAGAAACAATGAGCAGTTCTTC. The encoded protein is CASSLDRNNEQFF.